Presented here are 8 T cell receptor beta chains from one specimen sequenced in a study of shared clonotypes between healthy human individuals. Produced via immunoSEQ multiplex PCR; TCRdb's table is partial and in-frame only. The sample has over a million clones, 75% to 85% seen once. The sequenced material came from memory CD4+ T cells from PBMCs. Subset indicated: CD45RA-negative fraction. The receptor set was obtained from a man between 18 and 35 years old in good health. Some clones in this sample may be carry-over from other donors' samples.

This clone was picked up a small number of times. Additional DNA sequences in this sample encode the identical CDR3. V usage is TRBV6-4 and J usage is TRBJ1-2; weak D call: TRBD1 (5 bases). The CDR3 runs 12 residues. Germline loops: CDR1 MRHNA, CDR2 SNTAGT. V lost 2 bases, J lost 5 bases, and 6 bases lay in between. CDR3 bases: TGTGCCAGCAGTGACGGGGGTTATGGCTACACCTTC. Its translation is CASSDGGYGYTF.

This rearrangement joins TRBV27 to TRBJ2-3; D might be TRBD1 (5 bases). The CDR3 is made up of 12 amino acids. The V and J ends lost 10 bases and 3 bases respectively, with 11 bases between them. Germline CDR1 MNHEY, CDR2 SMNVEV (reference sequence). The CDR3 protein is CATRPGTDTQYF. CDR3 DNA: TGTGCCACCCGCCCAGGGACAGATACGCAGTATTTT.

The chain carries TRBV7-6 and TRBJ1-1; tentative D call: TRBD1 (6 bases). The length of the CDR3 is 16 residues. Trimming took off 5 bases at V and 4 bases at J, with 20 bases between the two ends. Germline CDR1 reads SGHVS; CDR2 reads FNYEAQ. CDR3 residues: CASSPHPAGAGTEAFF. In nucleotides, the CDR3 is TGTGCCAGCAGCCCGCACCCGGCGGGGGCGGGCACTGAAGCTTTCTTT.

The chain joins TRBV7-9 to TRBJ2-1; D is unclear. Trimming shortened V by 3 bases and J by 5 bases, and 2 bases separated the two germline ends. The germline gives CDR1 SEHNR, CDR2 FQNEAQ (reference sequence). There are 11 residues in the CDR3. The CDR3 DNA is TGTGCCAGCAGCTTCGACAATGAGCAGTTCTTC. The encoded protein is CASSFDNEQFF.

As concerns this clone: The same CDR3 is also encoded by other DNA sequences in this sample. The chain joins TRBV5-1 to TRBJ2-3, with D possibly called TRBD1 or TRBD2 (5 bases each). This CDR3 region has 14 residues. Between the trimmed V and J ends, which lost 0 bases and 6 bases, there was a span of 11 bases. The germline gives CDR1 SGHRS, CDR2 YFSETQ. CDR3 coding DNA: TGCGCCAGCAGCTTGGGAGGGGTTTCCGATACGCAGTATTTT. Translating it yields CASSLGGVSDTQYF. The full variable domain, with the rest looked up from reference TRBV5-1 and TRBJ2-3, is KAGVTQTPRYLIKTRGQQVTLSCSPISGHRSVSWYQQTPGQGLQFLFEYFSETQRNKGNFPGRFSGRQFSNSRSEMNVSTLELGDSALYLCASSLGGVSDTQYFGPGTRLTVL.

About this clone: A read error may explain this, as a much larger clone is one base away. The J gene is TRBJ2-7, the V gene TRBV29-1, with a tentative D call TRBD1 (6 bases). Germline lookup yields CDR1 SQVTM and CDR2 ANQGSEA. There are 12 residues in the CDR3. V lost 7 bases and J lost 5, with 15 bases in between. The CDR3 DNA reads as TGCAGCGCTCGAACAGGGACCCACGAGCAGTACTTC. This translates into CSARTGTHEQYF.

This clone was detected once. The rearrangement uses TRBV29-1 and TRBJ2-7, with a weak D call TRBD1 (6 bases). This CDR3 is 13 amino acids long. Germline assignment: CDR1 SQVTM and CDR2 ANQGSEA. The germline V and J ends were trimmed by 5 bases and 5 bases, with 16 bases remaining between them. CDR3 DNA sequence: TGCAGCGTTAGAGACAGGCCAGACCACGAGCAGTACTTC. This codes for CSVRDRPDHEQYF.

This clone has a single count. CDR3 nucleotide sequence: TGCGCCAGCAGCTCTACAGGGGCAGATACGCAGTATTTT. Translating it yields CASSSTGADTQYF. This rearrangement joins TRBV5-1 to TRBJ2-3; 7 bases map to TRBD1. CDR3 length: 13 amino acids. Trimming took 3 bases from V and 4 from J; bases not matched to a gene: 2. Germline CDR1 is SGHRS and CDR2 is YFSETQ.